This entry lists 30 T cell receptor beta chains sequenced from one sample in a study of CD8+ T cells in alopecia areata. cDNA prepared by RNA extraction and subsequent reverse transcription served as the template for sequencing. Using immunoSEQ multiplex PCR, the repertoire was profiled, and TCRdb retains in-frame clones only, with some absent. The sample holds 150,000 or so clones, more than 75% seen once. The starting material was CD8+ T cells sorted from blood, obtained at week 0. The source of these receptors is a human donor with alopecia areata.

This clone was seen more than once but under ten times. The V and J genes are TRBV21-1 and TRBJ2-2. TRBV21-1 is labeled a pseudogene. The CDR3 sequence is 17 residues long. The CDR3 nucleotides are TGTGCCAGCAGCCGAGGGGGGACAAAAGGAGGTACCGGGGAGCTGTTTTTT. This codes for CASSRGGTKGGTGELFF.

V and J are TRBV2 and TRBJ2-1; the match to TRBD2 covers 12 bases. The V gene's germline CDR1 is SNHLY and CDR2 FYNNEI. With V trimmed by 5 bases and J by 6 bases, 5 bases remained unmatched. The CDR3 length is 15 residues. CDR3 residues: CASSLTSGSSNEQFF. CDR3 DNA sequence: TGTGCCAGCAGTTTGACTAGCGGGAGCTCCAATGAGCAGTTCTTC.

Comments on this clone: The same CDR3 arises from other DNA sequences in this sample as well. CDR3 protein: CASSGSGGEQYF. For the CDR3, the DNA is TGTGCCAGCAGCGGTAGTGGCGGCGAGCAGTACTTC. The chain has TRBV9 and TRBJ2-7; D gene uncertain. The CDR3 length is 12 residues. CDR1 is SGDLS and CDR2 is YYNGEE in the germline V gene. V was cut by 3 bases and J by 6 bases, with 10 bases left in between.

The chain employs TRBV7-9 and TRBJ2-7; D gene uncertain. This CDR3 spans 16 amino acids. Trimming pared 3 bases from V and 4 bases from J, leaving 19 bases between. The V gene's germline CDR1 is SEHNR and CDR2 FQNEAQ (reference sequence). The CDR3 nucleotides read TGTGCCAGCAGCTTTTATGCCTTTGGAGAAGCTTACGAGCAGTACTTC. The encoded protein is CASSFYAFGEAYEQYF.

This clone was found once. This sequence joins TRBV7-6 and TRBJ2-1; D might be TRBD2 (6 bases). Germline CDR1 SGHVS, CDR2 FNYEAQ. The V and J ends lost 1 base and 15 bases respectively, with 19 bases between them. This CDR3 is built from 14 residues. The CDR3 region has the DNA TGTGCCAGCAGCTTAGAGACTGACCGGGACTTTCGGTTCTTC. Translating it yields CASSLETDRDFRFF.

This clone was observed once. The V call is TRBV6-5, the J call TRBJ2-7; D might be TRBD1 or TRBD2, each matching 6 bases. The germline V gene encodes CDR1 MNHEY and CDR2 SVGAGI. The V gene lost 6 bases and the J gene lost 3 bases, with 12 bases spanning the gap. The CDR3 is 13 amino acids. The CDR3 bases are TGTGCCAGCAGCCCGGGGGCTCTCTACGAGCAGTACTTC. Translated, it gives CASSPGALYEQYF.

The V gene is TRBV5-4, the J gene TRBJ2-3; 12 positions match TRBD2. J was trimmed by 4 bases and V by 2 bases; bases with no gene match: 8. Germline CDR1 reads SGHNT; CDR2 reads YYREEE (reference sequence). This CDR3 is 17 amino acids long. CDR3 in DNA: TGTGCCAGCAGCTTCATGACTAGCGGGGGTAACCCAGATACGCAGTATTTT. It translates to CASSFMTSGGNPDTQYF.

This clone was picked up one time. The chain is built from TRBV28 and TRBJ2-7; the match to TRBD1 covers 9 bases. Germline CDR1 and CDR2: MDHEN and SYDVKM. This CDR3 contains 15 residues. Trimming took 0 bases from V and 7 from J; bases not matched to a gene: 7. For the CDR3, the DNA is TGTGCCAGCAGTTTATGGACAGGGGGAGAAGGGGAGCAGTACTTC. This codes for CASSLWTGGEGEQYF.

The count of this clone is one. The rearrangement joins TRBV4-1 to TRBJ1-2; D may be TRBD1 (5 bases). Trimming removed 1 base from V and 2 bases from J, with 8 bases in between. CDR1 is MGHRA and CDR2 is YSYEKL in the germline V gene. The CDR3 is 14 amino acids. The DNA for the CDR3 is TGCGCCAGCAGCCAAGTAGGGGTAAACTATGGCTACACCTTC. This sequence encodes CASSQVGVNYGYTF.

V usage is TRBV5-1 and J usage is TRBJ2-1; TRBD1 might be the D (6 bases). V was cut by 4 bases and J by 10 bases, with 15 bases left in between. This CDR3 spans 13 amino acids. Germline lookup yields CDR1 SGHRS and CDR2 YFSETQ. CDR3 in amino acids: CASSIDWGQEQFF. The DNA for the CDR3 is TGCGCCAGCAGCATCGACTGGGGGCAGGAGCAGTTCTTC.

The CDR3: CAWAGGTSGRTILNEQFF. CDR3 in DNA: TGTGCCTGGGCAGGGGGGACTAGCGGGAGGACAATCTTGAATGAGCAGTTCTTC. The J gene is TRBJ2-1, the V gene TRBV30; 15 bases map to TRBD2. The CDR3 runs to 18 residues. After removal of 5 bases from V and 7 bases from J, the junction contained 15 bases not matched to a gene. Germline loops: CDR1 GTSNPN, CDR2 SVGIG (reference sequence).

This sequence joins TRBV6-5 and TRBJ2-7; D is ambiguous. Germline V CDR1 and CDR2: MNHEY, SVGAGI. V lost 7 bases to trimming and J lost 0 bases, with 10 bases between them. The CDR3 sequence is 13 residues long. The CDR3 is CASNKGISYEQYF. In nucleotides, the CDR3 is TGTGCCAGCAACAAGGGAATCTCCTACGAGCAGTACTTC.

This chain connects TRBV10-3 to TRBJ1-5, with a weak D call TRBD1 (6 bases). Trimming took 6 bases from V and 4 from J, leaving 13 bases between them. There are 14 residues in the CDR3. The V gene's germline CDR1 is ENHRY and CDR2 SYGVKD. This CDR3 is CAIREDRWNQPQHF. CDR3 in DNA: TGTGCCATCAGGGAAGACAGGTGGAATCAGCCCCAGCATTTT.

This clone has just a few counts. This chain joins TRBV9 and TRBJ2-1, with D maybe TRBD2 (6 bases). Germline CDR1 SGDLS, CDR2 YYNGEE. The CDR3 consists of 13 residues. The V end was cut by 3 bases, the J end by 10 bases, with 14 bases between. This CDR3 is CASSAGYGGEQFF. DNA of the CDR3: TGTGCCAGCAGCGCGGGTTACGGGGGAGAGCAGTTCTTC.

The chain joins TRBV29-1 to TRBJ2-7, with TRBD2 matching 7 bases. Germline V gene data show CDR1 as SQVTM and CDR2 as ANQGSEA. The CDR3 totals 13 residues. The junction had 3 bases not matched to a gene; V was cut back by 4 bases and J by 0 bases. CDR3 DNA sequence: TGCAGCGTTGTAGGCGGGGGCTCCTACGAGCAGTACTTC. This sequence encodes CSVVGGGSYEQYF.

V gene TRBV27 combines with J gene TRBJ2-1, with TRBD2 matching 12 bases. Looked up from germline, CDR1 is MNHEY and CDR2 is SMNVEV (reference sequence). CDR3 length equals 15 residues. The ends lost 7 bases at V and 4 bases at J; junction bases unmatched: 5. The CDR3 is CASTSGTSGYNEQFF. For the CDR3, the DNA is TGTGCCAGCACCTCTGGGACTAGCGGGTACAATGAGCAGTTCTTC.

The chain joins TRBV21-1 to TRBJ2-7. TRBV21-1 is a pseudogene segment. The CDR3 is made up of 13 amino acids. CDR3 residues: CASFEGPTYEQYF. The CDR3 DNA follows: TGTGCCAGCTTCGAGGGACCCACCTACGAGCAGTACTTC.

In its sample, this clone was seen a few times. V and J are TRBV10-2 and TRBJ2-1, with D possibly matching TRBD2 (5 bases). CDR1 is WSHSY, CDR2 SAAADI, per germline. The CDR3 length is 14 residues. Trimming cost V 3 bases and J 1 base, with 7 bases left between them. CDR3 bases: TGCGCCAGCAGTGATTCGGGGTCCTACAATGAGCAGTTCTTC. Its translation is CASSDSGSYNEQFF.

The rearrangement uses TRBV29-1 and TRBJ1-2; D is possibly TRBD1 (6 bases). The CDR3 is 13 residues long. V lost 4 bases to trimming and J lost 5 bases, with 14 bases between them. CDR1 and CDR2 (germline): SQVTM, ANQGSEA. The CDR3 protein is CSVVLVGGYGYTF. The CDR3, as DNA: TGCAGCGTTGTTCTAGTAGGGGGATATGGCTACACCTTC.

The CDR3 is CASSIWQTGTEAFF. The DNA for the CDR3 is TGTGCCAGTAGTATTTGGCAAACGGGGACTGAAGCTTTCTTT. V usage is TRBV19 and J usage is TRBJ1-1; no clear D. Between the trimmed V and J ends, which lost 3 bases and 5 bases, there was a span of 13 bases. The germline V gene has CDR1 LNHDA and CDR2 SQIVND (reference sequence). The CDR3 is 14 amino acids.

V and J are TRBV7-9 and TRBJ2-7, with D unresolved. CDR3 length: 12 amino acids. Trimming took 5 bases from V and 4 from J, leaving 9 bases between them. Germline CDR1 reads SEHNR; CDR2 reads FQNEAQ (reference sequence). The DNA of the CDR3 is TGTGCCAGCAGCCGTACAGAATACGAGCAGTACTTC. Protein: CASSRTEYEQYF.

The chain is built from TRBV13 and TRBJ2-3; possible D gene TRBD2, 6 bases. Germline lookup yields CDR1 PRHDT and CDR2 FYEKMQ (reference sequence). The CDR3 totals 15 residues. V shed 5 bases and J shed 0 bases, with 12 bases lying between them. The CDR3 DNA reads as TGTGCCAGCAGCACGGGACTGGGGAGCACAGATACGCAGTATTTT. Protein: CASSTGLGSTDTQYF.

V is TRBV6-5 and J is TRBJ2-5, with 9 bases matching TRBD2. With V trimmed by 7 bases and J by 4 bases, 10 bases remained unmatched. CDR1 and CDR2 (germline): MNHEY, SVGAGI. The CDR3 has 15 amino acids. This chain's CDR3 is CASKLAGVGRETQYF. The CDR3 DNA follows: TGTGCCAGCAAATTAGCGGGAGTTGGTCGAGAGACCCAGTACTTC.

The chain couples TRBV5-1 to TRBJ2-7; D assignment may be TRBD1 or TRBD2 (7 bases each). The ends were cut back, 2 bases at V and 2 bases at J, with 14 bases in the middle. The CDR3 has 15 amino acids. Germline CDR1 reads SGHRS; CDR2 reads YFSETQ. This CDR3 is CASSLKPGGAYEQYF. CDR3 coding DNA: TGCGCCAGCAGCTTAAAGCCAGGGGGGGCCTACGAGCAGTACTTC.

The chain employs TRBV7-3 and TRBJ2-3; possibly TRBD1 or TRBD2 for D (5 bases each). In germline, CDR1 is SGHTA, CDR2 FQGTGA. This CDR3 has 14 amino acids. The V gene lost 3 bases and the J gene lost 6 bases, with 13 bases spanning the gap. CDR3 sequence: CASSFNGARDTQYF. Written as DNA, the CDR3 is TGTGCCAGCAGCTTCAACGGGGCCAGGGATACGCAGTATTTT.

This clone occurred once. V usage is TRBV4-1 and J usage is TRBJ2-7; no clear D. The V end was cut by 0 bases, the J end by 0 bases, with 12 bases between. CDR3 length equals 16 residues. The V gene's germline CDR1 is MGHRA and CDR2 YSYEKL. The CDR3 loop is CASSQELQSSSYEQYF. CDR3 bases: TGCGCCAGCAGCCAAGAATTACAGTCGAGCTCCTACGAGCAGTACTTC.

The V call is TRBV9, the J call TRBJ1-1, with 7 bases fitting TRBD1. With V trimmed by 0 bases and J by 4 bases, 6 bases remained unmatched. Germline lookup yields CDR1 SGDLS and CDR2 YYNGEE. The CDR3 is 15 amino acids. The CDR3 loop is CASSVDQGEVTEAFF. In DNA, the CDR3 is TGTGCCAGCAGCGTAGATCAGGGGGAGGTCACTGAAGCTTTCTTT.

The chain combines TRBV2 with TRBJ2-3; D ambiguous. CDR1 SNHLY and CDR2 FYNNEI come from the germline V gene. The ends were cut back, 4 bases at V and 4 bases at J, with 18 bases in the middle. CDR3 length equals 16 residues. The CDR3 DNA reads as TGTGCCAGCAGTGGAAACGAAGGTGACGATTCAGATACGCAGTATTTT. It specifies CASSGNEGDDSDTQYF.

The sample holds one count of this clone. The chain employs TRBV19 and TRBJ2-7; possible D gene TRBD2, 6 bases. With 4 bases removed from V and 4 bases from J, the gap between germline ends came to 11 bases. The germline V gene encodes CDR1 LNHDA and CDR2 SQIVND (reference sequence). The CDR3 is 13 amino acids. In DNA, the CDR3 is TGTGCCAGTAGTAACCCCGGGGGATACGAGCAGTACTTC. Encoded protein: CASSNPGGYEQYF.

This chain links TRBV7-2 with TRBJ2-1; no clear D. Per the germline V gene, CDR1 is SGHTA and CDR2 is FQGNSA. V dropped 2 bases and J dropped 4 bases, with 6 bases sitting between them. CDR3 length: 13 amino acids. The CDR3 is CASSLLAYNEQFF. CDR3 in DNA: TGTGCCAGCAGCTTACTGGCATACAATGAGCAGTTCTTC.